This paragraph reports one TCR beta chain. Its antigen is unidentified. This sample is part of a study of OX40 agonist ivuxolimab in advanced cancers. Study as a whole: An agonistic anti-OX40 (CD134) antibody, ivuxolimab, was used to treat the patients. Broader study findings: More expanded clones were found, on average, in CD8+ than in CD4+ T cells. A proportion of nonresponders additionally exhibited low normalized T-cell clonal expansion.

At cycle 4 day 1, cycle 7 day 1, and baseline, blood was sampled. Measured with immunoSEQ multiplex PCR; TCRdb has only the in-frame clones, and not every one. The table has tens of thousands of clones, around 88% seen once. The J segment lost 5 bases and the V segment lost 7 bases, leaving 7 bases of the junction unmatched. Per the germline V gene, CDR1 is MNHEY and CDR2 is SMNVEV (reference sequence). This CDR3 is built from 13 residues. The sequencing used CD4+ or CD8+ T cells sorted from blood, collected in a trial of the OX40 agonist ivuxolimab. This chain connects TRBV27 to TRBJ2-7; 8 bases line up with TRBD1. This receptor was taken from an adult with an advanced solid tumor such as melanoma, head and neck, liver or kidney cancer. The CDR3, as DNA: TGTGCCAGCAACCCCAGGGGGCTTGACGAGCAGTACTTC. Protein sequence: CASNPRGLDEQYF.